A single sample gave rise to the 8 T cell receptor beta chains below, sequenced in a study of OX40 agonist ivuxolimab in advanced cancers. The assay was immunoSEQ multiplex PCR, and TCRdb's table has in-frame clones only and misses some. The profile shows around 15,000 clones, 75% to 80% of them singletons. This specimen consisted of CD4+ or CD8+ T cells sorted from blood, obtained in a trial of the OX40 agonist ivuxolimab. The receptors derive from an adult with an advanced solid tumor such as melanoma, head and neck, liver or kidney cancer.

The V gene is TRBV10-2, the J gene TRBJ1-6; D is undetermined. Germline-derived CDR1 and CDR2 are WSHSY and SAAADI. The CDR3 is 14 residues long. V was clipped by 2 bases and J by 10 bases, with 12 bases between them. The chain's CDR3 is CASSEGEGFSPLHF. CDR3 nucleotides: TGCGCCAGCAGTGAGGGGGAAGGGTTCTCACCCCTCCACTTT.

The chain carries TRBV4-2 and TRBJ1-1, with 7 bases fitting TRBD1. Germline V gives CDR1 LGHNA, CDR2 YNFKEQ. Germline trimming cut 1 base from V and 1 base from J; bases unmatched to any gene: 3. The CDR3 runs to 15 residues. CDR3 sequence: CASSQVQGENTEAFF. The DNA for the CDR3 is TGTGCCAGCAGCCAAGTTCAGGGGGAGAACACTGAAGCTTTCTTT.

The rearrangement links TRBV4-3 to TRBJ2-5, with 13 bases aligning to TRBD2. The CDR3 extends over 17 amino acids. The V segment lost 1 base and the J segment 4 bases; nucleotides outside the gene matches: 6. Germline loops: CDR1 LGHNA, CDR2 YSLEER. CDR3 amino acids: CASSQVLLAGGPETQYF. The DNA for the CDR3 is TGCGCCAGCAGCCAAGTACTACTAGCGGGGGGGCCAGAGACCCAGTACTTC.

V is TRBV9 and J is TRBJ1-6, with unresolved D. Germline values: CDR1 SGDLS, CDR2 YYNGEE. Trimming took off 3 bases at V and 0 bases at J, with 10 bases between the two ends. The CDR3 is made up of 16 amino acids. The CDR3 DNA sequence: TGTGCCAGCAGCGCTAGGGTGTCCTCCTATAATTCACCCCTCCACTTT. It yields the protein CASSARVSSYNSPLHF.

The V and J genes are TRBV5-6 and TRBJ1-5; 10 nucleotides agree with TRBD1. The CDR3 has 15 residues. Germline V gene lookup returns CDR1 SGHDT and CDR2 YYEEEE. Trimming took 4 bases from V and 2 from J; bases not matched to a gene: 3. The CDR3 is CASSLGTGGNQPQHF. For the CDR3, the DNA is TGTGCCAGCAGCCTTGGGACAGGGGGCAATCAGCCCCAGCATTTT.

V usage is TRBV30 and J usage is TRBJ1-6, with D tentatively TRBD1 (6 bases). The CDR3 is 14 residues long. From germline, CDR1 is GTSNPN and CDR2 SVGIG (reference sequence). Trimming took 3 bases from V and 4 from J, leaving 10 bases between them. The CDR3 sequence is CAWSPDRYNSPLHF. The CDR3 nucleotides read TGTGCCTGGAGCCCGGACAGATATAATTCACCCCTCCACTTT.

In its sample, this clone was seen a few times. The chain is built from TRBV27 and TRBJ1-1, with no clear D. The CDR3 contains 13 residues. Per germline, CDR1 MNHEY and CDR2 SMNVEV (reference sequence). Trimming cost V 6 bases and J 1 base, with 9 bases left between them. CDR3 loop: CASSYSGNTEAFF. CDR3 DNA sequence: TGTGCCAGCAGCTACAGTGGGAACACTGAAGCTTTCTTT.

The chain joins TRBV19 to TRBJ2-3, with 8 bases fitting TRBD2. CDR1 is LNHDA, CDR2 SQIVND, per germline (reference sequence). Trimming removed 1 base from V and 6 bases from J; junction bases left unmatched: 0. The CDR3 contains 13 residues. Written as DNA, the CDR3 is TGTGCCAGTAGTATAGGCGGGGGGGATACGCAGTATTTT. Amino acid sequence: CASSIGGGDTQYF.